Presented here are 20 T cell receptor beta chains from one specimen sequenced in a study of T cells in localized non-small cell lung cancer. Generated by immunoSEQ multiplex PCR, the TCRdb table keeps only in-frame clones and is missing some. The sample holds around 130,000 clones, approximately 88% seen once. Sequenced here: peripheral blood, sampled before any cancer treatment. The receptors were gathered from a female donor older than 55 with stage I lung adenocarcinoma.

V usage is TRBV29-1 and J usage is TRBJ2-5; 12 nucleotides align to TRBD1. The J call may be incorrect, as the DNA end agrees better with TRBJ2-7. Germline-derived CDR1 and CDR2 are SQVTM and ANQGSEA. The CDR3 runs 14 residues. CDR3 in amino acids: CSAGRGQGAVEQYF. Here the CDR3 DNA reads TGCAGCGCCGGCAGGGGACAGGGGGCGGTCGAGCAGTACTTC.

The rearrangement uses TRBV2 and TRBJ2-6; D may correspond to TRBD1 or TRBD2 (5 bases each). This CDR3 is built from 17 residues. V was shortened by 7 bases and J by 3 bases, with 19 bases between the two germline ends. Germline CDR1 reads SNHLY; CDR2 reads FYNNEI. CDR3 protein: CASTDGTARFGANVLTF. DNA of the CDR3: TGTGCCAGCACCGATGGGACGGCCCGTTTTGGGGCCAACGTCCTGACTTTC.

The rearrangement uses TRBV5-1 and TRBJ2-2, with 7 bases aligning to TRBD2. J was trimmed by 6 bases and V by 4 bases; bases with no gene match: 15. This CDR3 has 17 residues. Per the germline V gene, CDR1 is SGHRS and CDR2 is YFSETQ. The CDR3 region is CASSPTRGGSSSGELFF. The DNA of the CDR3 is TGCGCCAGCAGCCCAACGCGGGGCGGGAGTAGTTCCGGGGAGCTGTTTTTT.

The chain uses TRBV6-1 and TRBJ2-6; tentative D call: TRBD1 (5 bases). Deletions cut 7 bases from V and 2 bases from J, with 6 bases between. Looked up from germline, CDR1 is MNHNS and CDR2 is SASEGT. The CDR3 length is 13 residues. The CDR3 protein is CASKGTGANVLTF. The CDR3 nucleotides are TGTGCCAGCAAGGGGACTGGGGCCAACGTCCTGACTTTC.

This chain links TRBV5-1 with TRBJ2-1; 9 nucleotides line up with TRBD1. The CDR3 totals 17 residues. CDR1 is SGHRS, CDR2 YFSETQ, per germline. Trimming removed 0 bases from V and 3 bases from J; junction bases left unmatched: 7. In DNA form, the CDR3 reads TGCGCCAGCAGCTTGGAAAGGGGGGACAGGGTCTACAATGAGCAGTTCTTC. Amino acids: CASSLERGDRVYNEQFF.

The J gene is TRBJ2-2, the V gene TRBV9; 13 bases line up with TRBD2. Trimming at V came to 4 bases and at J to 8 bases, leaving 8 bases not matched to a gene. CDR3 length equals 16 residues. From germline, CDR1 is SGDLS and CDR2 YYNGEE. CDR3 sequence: CASSKLAGGPRGELFF. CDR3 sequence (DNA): TGTGCCAGCAGCAAACTAGCGGGAGGGCCTAGAGGGGAGCTGTTTTTT.

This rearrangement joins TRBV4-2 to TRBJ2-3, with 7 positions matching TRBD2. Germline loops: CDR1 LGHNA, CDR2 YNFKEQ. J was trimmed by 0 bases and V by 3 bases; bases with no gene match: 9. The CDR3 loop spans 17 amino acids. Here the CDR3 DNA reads TGTGCCAGCAGCCACGGCCGACTAGCCCTTAGCACAGATACGCAGTATTTT. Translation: CASSHGRLALSTDTQYF.

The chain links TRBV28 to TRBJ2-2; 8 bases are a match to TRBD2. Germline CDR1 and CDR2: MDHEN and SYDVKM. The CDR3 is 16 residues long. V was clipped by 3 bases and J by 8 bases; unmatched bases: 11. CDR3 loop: CASSFLSGSLSGELFF. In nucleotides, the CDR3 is TGTGCCAGCAGTTTTCTAAGCGGGAGCTTGTCTGGGGAGCTGTTTTTT.

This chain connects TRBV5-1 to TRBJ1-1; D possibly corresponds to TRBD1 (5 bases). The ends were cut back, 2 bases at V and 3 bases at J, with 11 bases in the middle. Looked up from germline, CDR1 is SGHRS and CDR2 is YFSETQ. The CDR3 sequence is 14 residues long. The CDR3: CASSLLQGYTEAFF. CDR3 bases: TGCGCCAGCAGCTTATTGCAGGGTTACACTGAAGCTTTCTTT.

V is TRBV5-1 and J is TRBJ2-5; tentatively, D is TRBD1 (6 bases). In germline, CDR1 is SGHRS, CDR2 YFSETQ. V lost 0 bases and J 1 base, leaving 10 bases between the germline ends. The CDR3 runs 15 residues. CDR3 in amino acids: CASSLDRALQETQYF. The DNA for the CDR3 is TGCGCCAGCAGCTTGGACAGGGCCCTCCAAGAGACCCAGTACTTC.

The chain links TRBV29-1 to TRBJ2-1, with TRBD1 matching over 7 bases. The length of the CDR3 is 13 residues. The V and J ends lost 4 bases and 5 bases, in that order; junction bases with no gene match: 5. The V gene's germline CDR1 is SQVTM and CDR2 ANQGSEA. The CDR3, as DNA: TGCAGCGTTGCCGCTACAGGGGACAATGAGCAGTTCTTC. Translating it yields CSVAATGDNEQFF.

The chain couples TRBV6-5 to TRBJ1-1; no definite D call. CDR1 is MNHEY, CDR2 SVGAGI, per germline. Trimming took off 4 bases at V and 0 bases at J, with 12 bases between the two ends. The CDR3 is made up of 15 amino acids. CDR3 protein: CASSSTRLLNTEAFF. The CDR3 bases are TGTGCCAGCAGTTCTACCAGGCTACTGAACACTGAAGCTTTCTTT.

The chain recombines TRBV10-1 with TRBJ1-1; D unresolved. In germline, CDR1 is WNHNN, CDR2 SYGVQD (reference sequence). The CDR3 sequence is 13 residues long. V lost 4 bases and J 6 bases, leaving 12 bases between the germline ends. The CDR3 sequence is CASSVNNKAEAFF. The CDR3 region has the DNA TGCGCCAGCAGTGTGAACAATAAGGCTGAAGCTTTCTTT.

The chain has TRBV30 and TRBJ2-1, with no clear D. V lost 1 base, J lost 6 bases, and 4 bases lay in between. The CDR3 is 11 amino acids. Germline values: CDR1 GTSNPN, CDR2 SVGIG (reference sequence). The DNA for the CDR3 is TGTGCCTGGAGTGCCCTCAATGAGCAGTTCTTC. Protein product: CAWSALNEQFF.

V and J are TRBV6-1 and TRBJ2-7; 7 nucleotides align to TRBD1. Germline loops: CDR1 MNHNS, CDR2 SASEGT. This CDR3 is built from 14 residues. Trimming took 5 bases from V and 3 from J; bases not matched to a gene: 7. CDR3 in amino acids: CASSKPGQNYEQYF. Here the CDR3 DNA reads TGTGCCAGCAGTAAGCCGGGACAGAACTACGAGCAGTACTTC.

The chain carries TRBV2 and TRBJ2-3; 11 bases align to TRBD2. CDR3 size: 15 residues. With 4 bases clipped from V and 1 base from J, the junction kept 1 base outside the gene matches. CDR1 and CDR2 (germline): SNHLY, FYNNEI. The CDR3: CASSVLAGGTDTQYF. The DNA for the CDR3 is TGTGCCAGCAGTGTACTAGCGGGAGGCACAGATACGCAGTATTTT.

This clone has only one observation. The chain's CDR3 is CASSYSQLSAYEQYF. CDR3 bases: TGTGCCAGCAGTTACTCCCAACTGAGTGCCTACGAGCAGTACTTC. The chain recombines TRBV6-5 with TRBJ2-7; D ambiguous. This CDR3 is built from 15 residues. The germline V gene has CDR1 MNHEY and CDR2 SVGAGI. With 0 bases removed from V and 2 bases from J, the gap between germline ends came to 11 bases.

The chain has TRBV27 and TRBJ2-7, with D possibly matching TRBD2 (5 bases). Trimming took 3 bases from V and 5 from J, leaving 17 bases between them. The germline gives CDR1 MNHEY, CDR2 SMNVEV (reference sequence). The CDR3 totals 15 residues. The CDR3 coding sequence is TGTGCCAGCAGTTTTCTTAGCGCGCGAATGGACGAGCAGTACTTC. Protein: CASSFLSARMDEQYF.

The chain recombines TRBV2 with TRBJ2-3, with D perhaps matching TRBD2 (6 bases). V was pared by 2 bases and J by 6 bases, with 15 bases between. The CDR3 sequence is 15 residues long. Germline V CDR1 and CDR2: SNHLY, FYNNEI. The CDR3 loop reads CASSEYGGVLDTQYF. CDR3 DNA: TGTGCCAGCAGTGAATACGGGGGTGTTTTGGATACGCAGTATTTT.

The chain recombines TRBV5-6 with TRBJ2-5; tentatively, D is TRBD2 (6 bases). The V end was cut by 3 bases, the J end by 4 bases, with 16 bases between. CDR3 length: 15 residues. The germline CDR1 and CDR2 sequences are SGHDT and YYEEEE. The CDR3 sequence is CASSSDHGGTETQYF. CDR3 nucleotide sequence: TGTGCCAGCAGCTCCGACCACGGGGGTACAGAGACCCAGTACTTC.